The source of this T cell receptor beta chain is a study of monozygotic twins with cystic fibrosis. Germline V gene sequence: CDR1 SGHNT, CDR2 YYREEE (reference sequence). Between the trimmed V and J ends, which lost 0 bases and 3 bases, there was a span of 9 bases. The CDR3 is 14 amino acids. A word on this clone: What it binds is not known.

Study observations and caveats: Monozygotic CF twin pairs shared significantly more nucleotide-identical clonotypes than unrelated CF individuals did. J usage was most co-twin-similar in 8 of 16 pairs, V in 13. Clonality was generally low (median around 0.009), higher in the most severe patients. Age, concordance and disease severity did not associate with shared CDR3 numbers.

The repertoire was sequenced with immunoSEQ multiplex PCR; TCRdb's copy has only in-frame clones and lacks some. This sample has around 34,000 clones, with over 60% found just once. The rearrangement links TRBV5-4 to TRBJ1-1; D is uncertain. The sequenced sample was blood. The sequence derives from a girl aged 5-17 years with cystic fibrosis. CDR3 residues: CASSLGRADTEAFF. Here the CDR3 DNA reads TGTGCCAGCAGCTTGGGGAGGGCGGACACTGAAGCTTTCTTT.